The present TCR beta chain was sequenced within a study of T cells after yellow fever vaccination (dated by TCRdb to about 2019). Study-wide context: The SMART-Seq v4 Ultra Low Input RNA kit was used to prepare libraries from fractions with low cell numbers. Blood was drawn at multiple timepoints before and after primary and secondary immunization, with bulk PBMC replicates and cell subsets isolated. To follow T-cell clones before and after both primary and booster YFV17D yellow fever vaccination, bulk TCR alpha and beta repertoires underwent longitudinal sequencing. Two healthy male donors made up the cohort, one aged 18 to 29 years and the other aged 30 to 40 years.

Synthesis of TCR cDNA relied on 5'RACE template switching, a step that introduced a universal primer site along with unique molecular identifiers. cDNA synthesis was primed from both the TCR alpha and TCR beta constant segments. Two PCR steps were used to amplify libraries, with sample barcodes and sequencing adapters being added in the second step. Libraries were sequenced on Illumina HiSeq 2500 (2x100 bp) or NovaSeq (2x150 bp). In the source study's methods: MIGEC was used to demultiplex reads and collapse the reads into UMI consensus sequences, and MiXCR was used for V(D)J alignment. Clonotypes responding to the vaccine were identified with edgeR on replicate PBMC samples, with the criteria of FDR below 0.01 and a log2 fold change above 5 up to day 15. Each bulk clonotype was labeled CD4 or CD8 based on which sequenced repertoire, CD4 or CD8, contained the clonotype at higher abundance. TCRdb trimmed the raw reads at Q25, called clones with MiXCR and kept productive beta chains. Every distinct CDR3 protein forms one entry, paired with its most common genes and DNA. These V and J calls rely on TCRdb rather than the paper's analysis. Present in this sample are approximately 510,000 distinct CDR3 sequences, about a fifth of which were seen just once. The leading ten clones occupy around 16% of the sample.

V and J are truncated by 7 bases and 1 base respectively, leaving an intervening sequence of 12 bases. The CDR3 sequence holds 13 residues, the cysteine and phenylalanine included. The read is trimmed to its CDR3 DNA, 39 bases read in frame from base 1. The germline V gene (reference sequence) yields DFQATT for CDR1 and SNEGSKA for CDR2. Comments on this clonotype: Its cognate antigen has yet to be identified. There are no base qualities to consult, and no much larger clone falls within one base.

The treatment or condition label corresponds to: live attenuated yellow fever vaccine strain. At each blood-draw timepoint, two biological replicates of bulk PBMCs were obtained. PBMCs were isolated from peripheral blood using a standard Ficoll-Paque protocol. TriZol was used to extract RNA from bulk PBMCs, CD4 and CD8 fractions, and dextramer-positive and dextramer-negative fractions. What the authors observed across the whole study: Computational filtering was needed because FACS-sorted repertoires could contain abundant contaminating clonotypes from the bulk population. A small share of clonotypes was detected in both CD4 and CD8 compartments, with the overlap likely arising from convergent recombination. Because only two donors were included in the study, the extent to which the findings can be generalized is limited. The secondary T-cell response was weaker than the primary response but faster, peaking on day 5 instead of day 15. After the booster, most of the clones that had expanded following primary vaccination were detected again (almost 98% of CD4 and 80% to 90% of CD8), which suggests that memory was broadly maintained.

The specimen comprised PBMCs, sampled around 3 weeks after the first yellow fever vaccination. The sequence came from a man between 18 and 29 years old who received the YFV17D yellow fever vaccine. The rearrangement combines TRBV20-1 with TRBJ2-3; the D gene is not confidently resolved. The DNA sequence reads TGCAGTGTCCCGAGCCCAGGCACAGATACGCAGTATTTT. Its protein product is CSVPSPGTDTQYF.